This T cell receptor (beta chain) was identified in a study of T cells in Graves' hyperthyroidism and ophthalmopathy. Overall study findings and caveats: A median approximately 6.5 months before onset, the model predicted ophthalmopathy. Most thyroid clonotypes expanded above 0.001 appeared in blood too.

This CDR3 spans 15 amino acids. V dropped 0 bases and J dropped 10; count of bases not matched to a gene: 11. Germline V gene sequence: CDR1 SGHRS, CDR2 YFSETQ. It was RNA transcripts that yielded the amplified TCR beta CDR3 regions. Using the HTBI primer set, a first-round RT-PCR was run on the TCR CDR3. TCRdb reprocessed the multiplex PCR reads with MiXCR, giving one entry per CDR3 protein. The sample lists 800,000 or so distinct CDR3 sequences; 35% to 40% were seen once. In its sample, this clonotype was seen a few times. Antigen: not known. The sequence derives from a man aged 18 to 30 with Graves' hyperthyroidism. This chain joins TRBV5-1 and TRBJ1-1; 8 nucleotides align to TRBD1. What was sequenced was blood. Here the CDR3 reads CASSLAGGQVLGAFF. In DNA form, the CDR3 reads TGCGCCAGCAGCTTGGCCGGGGGACAGGTCCTGGGAGCTTTCTTT.